Each of the 4 T cell receptor beta chains below was sequenced from the same sample in a study of identical twins. Each CDR3 protein is one row after TCRdb ran MiXCR on the 5' RACE reads. The table has 500,000 to 650,000 distinct CDR3 sequences, 7% to 7.5% seen once; the top ten hold roughly 1.6%. The sample was also reused in another study, on yellow fever vaccine responses in identical twins.

Sequencing used PBMCs. The receptors derive from a woman in her late teens or twenties in good health.

The V and J genes are TRBV7-2 and TRBJ2-2; 8 bases map to TRBD1. CDR3 length: 16 residues. The trim removed 4 bases at V and 1 base at J, leaving 5 bases unmatched. The V gene's germline CDR1 is SGHTA and CDR2 FQGNSA. The CDR3 region is CASSWETGVNTGELFF. The DNA of the CDR3 is TGTGCCAGCAGCTGGGAGACAGGGGTGAACACCGGGGAGCTGTTTTTT.

V and J are TRBV28 and TRBJ2-7; 10 bases agree with TRBD1. This CDR3 is built from 14 residues. Germline-derived CDR1 and CDR2 are MDHEN and SYDVKM. Trimming took 6 bases from V and 7 from J; bases not matched to a gene: 9. The CDR3 is CASRTGTGVWEQYF. CDR3 nucleotide sequence: TGTGCCAGCAGAACCGGGACAGGGGTATGGGAGCAGTACTTC.

This clonotype was recorded many times. This chain joins TRBV20-1 and TRBJ1-2; D ambiguous. The V gene lost 7 bases and the J gene lost 2 bases, with 8 bases spanning the gap. The germline CDR1 and CDR2 sequences are DFQATT and SNEGSKA (reference sequence). The CDR3 is 11 residues long. DNA for the CDR3: TGCAGTGTCCCGGGGAACTATGGCTACACCTTC. Residues: CSVPGNYGYTF.

In this sample, this clonotype turned up a few times. The chain couples TRBV6-1 to TRBJ2-1, with 14 bases identical to TRBD2. V dropped 6 bases and J dropped 7; count of bases not matched to a gene: 17. CDR3 length: 19 amino acids. Germline V lookup: CDR1 MNHNS, CDR2 SASEGT. The DNA for the CDR3 is TGTGCCAGCAGCGCCCGGTCCGCCGGGACTAGCGGGAGTGGAAATGAGCAGTTCTTC. This translates into CASSARSAGTSGSGNEQFF.